This T cell receptor beta chain originates from a study of cytomegalovirus exposure and HLA in healthy donors. Study-wide results and caveats: Within an earlier analysis, most TCR beta V segments proved productive either about 90% or about 30% of the time. Several of the most significant clusters appeared, in a later analysis, to be linked to common viral pathogens. The presence/absence work took it that sequencing depth was about the same across donors.

For this clone: Antigen: not known.

The CDR3 contains 16 residues. V lost 0 bases and J 1 base, leaving 11 bases between the germline ends. Germline-derived CDR1 and CDR2 are MGHRA and YSYEKL. Primers: 60 Vbeta forward and 13 Jbeta reverse. Sequenced by immunoSEQ multiplex PCR; TCRdb stores in-frame clones only, minus some. Of around 91,000 clones listed, roughly 78% are singletons. The sequenced material came from PBMCs. The rearrangement joins TRBV4-1 to TRBJ2-3, with D hard to call. The receptor was isolated from a male donor in good health and CMV-seropositive. CDR3 in amino acids: CASSQDWAVGTDTQYF. For the CDR3, the DNA is TGCGCCAGCAGCCAAGATTGGGCCGTCGGCACAGATACGCAGTATTTT.